This T cell receptor (beta chain) was found in a study of cytomegalovirus exposure and HLA in healthy donors. On the study more broadly: Out of 398 genotyped donors, about 81% belonged to the Caucasian-associated ancestry cluster. Whole-study results and caveats: Rare TCR sequences dominated, though some public TCRs recurred in many donors. Beyond CMV serostatus, there was no information to go on about immune exposure. A later analysis linked a missense DCLRE1C variant to TCR beta V- and J-gene trimming.

Details on this clone: Antigen specificity is unknown.

V shed 7 bases, J shed 2 bases, and the junction held 3 bases outside the gene matches. The CDR3 totals 13 residues. Germline V gene data show CDR1 as LNHDA and CDR2 as SQIVND (reference sequence). It was with 60 Vbeta and 13 Jbeta primers that the PCR ran. Method: immunoSEQ multiplex PCR; TCRdb's copy keeps in-frame clones and lacks some. This table has 120,000 to 150,000 clones, roughly 80% appearing once. The source of this sequence is a woman in her 40s in good health and CMV-seropositive. Specimen: PBMCs. The chain employs TRBV19 and TRBJ1-1; TRBD1 aligns across 8 bases. As DNA, the CDR3 is TGTGCCAGTATTGACAGGGGAAACACTGAAGCTTTCTTT. It translates to CASIDRGNTEAFF.